Below are 26 T cell receptor beta chains sequenced from a single sample in a study of blood T cells in healthy people across ages. The authors ran a second PCR of roughly 6 to 11 cycles using a sample-barcoded 5' primer and a J-beta primer mix. MiXCR, run by TCRdb on the 5' RACE reads, gives a single entry per CDR3 protein. This table holds about 1.1 million distinct CDR3 sequences, 35% to 40% found once. The specimen was blood. The origin of the receptors is a man aged 18 to 30 in good health.

The chain uses TRBV4-1 and TRBJ2-7, with 8 positions matching TRBD2. The CDR3 runs 15 residues. V shed 3 bases and J 7 bases; nucleotides not matched to a gene: 11. Per the germline V gene, CDR1 is MGHRA and CDR2 is YSYEKL. The CDR3 DNA reads as TGCGCCAGCAGCCAGTCCGGACTAGCCCACAATGAGCAGTACTTC. Protein product: CASSQSGLAHNEQYF.

This clonotype was seen ten or more times. The chain employs TRBV10-3 and TRBJ1-5; D not resolved. This CDR3 spans 16 amino acids. Trimming took 0 bases from V and 0 from J, leaving 9 bases between them. Germline-derived CDR1 and CDR2 are ENHRY and SYGVKD. The CDR3 nucleotides read TGTGCCATCAGTGAGTCTCGGGATACTAGCAATCAGCCCCAGCATTTT. It encodes CAISESRDTSNQPQHF.

This clonotype was counted a few times. J is TRBJ2-1 and V is TRBV7-9; no definite D call. V lost 7 bases and J lost 6, with 13 bases in between. Germline loops: CDR1 SEHNR, CDR2 FQNEAQ (reference sequence). The length of the CDR3 is 13 residues. The CDR3 reads CASTRVGSNEQFF. The CDR3, as DNA: TGTGCCAGCACCCGGGTCGGATCCAATGAGCAGTTCTTC.

V and J are TRBV24-1 and TRBJ2-3, with D possibly TRBD1 on 6 matching bases. Per the germline V gene, CDR1 is KGHDR and CDR2 is SFDVKD. The CDR3 has 16 residues. The V end lost 3 bases, the J end lost 2 bases, and 14 bases lay between the germline ends. This CDR3 is CATSDPRRGITDTQYF. CDR3 bases: TGTGCCACCAGTGATCCCCGTAGGGGGATCACAGATACGCAGTATTTT.

The chain employs TRBV5-6 and TRBJ2-4, with 10 bases matching TRBD1. The DNA end is a closer match to TRBJ2-7, so the J assignment may be wrong. CDR1 is SGHDT and CDR2 is YYEEEE in the germline V gene. The CDR3 sequence is 15 residues long. As DNA, the CDR3 is TGTGCCAGCAGCGCCGGGACAGGGGTTTCCTACGAGCAGTACTTC. Residues: CASSAGTGVSYEQYF.

This clonotype is a singleton in its sample. The rearrangement links TRBV4-3 to TRBJ2-7, with a weak D call TRBD1 (6 bases). Germline CDR1 and CDR2: LGHNA and YSLEER. The CDR3 covers 16 residues. Trimming left V 0 bases short and J 0 bases short, with 12 bases between. The CDR3 region is CASSQDHRESSYEQYF. The CDR3 nucleotides read TGCGCCAGCAGCCAAGACCACAGGGAGAGCTCCTACGAGCAGTACTTC.

The V and J genes are TRBV7-3 and TRBJ1-1; D might be TRBD1 (6 bases). The germline V gene has CDR1 SGHTA and CDR2 FQGTGA. Trimming removed 5 bases from V and 4 bases from J, with 17 bases in between. The CDR3 is 15 amino acids. CDR3 nucleotides: TGTGCCAGCAGCCAAAGGGGGGTTTGGGTCACTGAAGCTTTCTTT. Translated: CASSQRGVWVTEAFF.

This clonotype was detected only once. In DNA form, the CDR3 reads TGTGCCAGCAGTACGTCTCCGGCGCGGGGGATATACAATGAGCAGTACTTC. This codes for CASSTSPARGIYNEQYF. V gene TRBV7-2 combines with J gene TRBJ2-5, with TRBD2 matching over 7 bases. The junction had 24 bases not matched to a gene; V was cut back by 6 bases and J by 11 bases. Germline V gene data show CDR1 as SGHTA and CDR2 as FQGNSA. This CDR3 has 17 amino acids.

The chain is built from TRBV3-1 and TRBJ1-1, with TRBD1 matching over 7 bases. The CDR3 has 14 residues. With 2 bases clipped from V and 7 bases from J, the junction kept 7 bases outside the gene matches. From germline, CDR1 is LGHDT and CDR2 YNNKEL (reference sequence). The DNA for the CDR3 is TGTGCCAGCAGCCAAAGTCCGGCAGGGGGTGAAGCTTTCTTT. This encodes CASSQSPAGGEAFF. The full variable domain, in which reference TRBV3-1 and TRBJ1-1 provide the parts outside the CDR3, is DTAVSQTPKYLVTQMGNDKSIKCEQNLGHDTMYWYKQDSKKFLKIMFSYNNKELIINETVPNRFSPKSPDKAHLNLHINSLELGDSAVYFCASSQSPAGGEAFFGQGTRLTVV.

The J gene is TRBJ2-5, the V gene TRBV29-1; unclear D gene. CDR3 size: 14 residues. Trimming left V 6 bases short and J 1 base short, with 15 bases between. Germline CDR1 reads SQVTM; CDR2 reads ANQGSEA. In nucleotides, the CDR3 is TGCAGCGTAGTCATGGAAACAAGCCAAGAGACCCAGTACTTC. As protein: CSVVMETSQETQYF.

The V gene is TRBV9, the J gene TRBJ1-1; no firm D call. V gave up 3 bases and J gave up 7 bases, with 16 bases separating them. CDR1 SGDLS and CDR2 YYNGEE come from the germline V gene. The CDR3 runs to 14 residues. The CDR3 DNA reads as TGTGCCAGCAGCGCCGAGGGCGACAAGGTTGAAGCTTTCTTT. Amino acid sequence: CASSAEGDKVEAFF.

This clonotype was seen a few times. CDR3 sequence: CASSLAPQTENTEAFF. The DNA for the CDR3 is TGTGCCAGCAGTTTGGCCCCTCAGACAGAGAACACTGAAGCTTTCTTT. The V gene is TRBV12-3 or TRBV12-4, the J gene TRBJ1-1; D might be TRBD1 (5 bases). V shed 3 bases and J shed 1 base, with 15 bases lying between them. The CDR3 contains 16 residues.

The chain carries TRBV4-2 and TRBJ2-3; no clear D gene. This CDR3 region has 14 residues. With 4 bases removed from V and 6 bases from J, the gap between germline ends came to 14 bases. The V gene's germline CDR1 is LGHNA and CDR2 YNFKEQ. Written as DNA, the CDR3 is TGTGCCAGCAGCCGCAACTCGGACGGTGATACGCAGTATTTT. Its translation is CASSRNSDGDTQYF.

This rearrangement joins TRBV29-1 to TRBJ2-7; no clear D gene. Per the germline V gene, CDR1 is SQVTM and CDR2 is ANQGSEA. The germline V and J ends were trimmed by 0 bases and 0 bases, with 6 bases remaining between them. CDR3 length equals 13 residues. The CDR3 spells CSVEEKSSYEQYF. CDR3 nucleotide sequence: TGCAGCGTTGAAGAAAAAAGCTCCTACGAGCAGTACTTC.

The chain links TRBV28 to TRBJ1-5, with a possible D match to TRBD1 (6 bases). This CDR3 is 15 amino acids long. Trimming removed 3 bases from V and 1 base from J, with 10 bases in between. Germline V gene sequence: CDR1 MDHEN, CDR2 SYDVKM. The CDR3 region has the DNA TGTGCCAGCAGTTTGCAGGGGCCAAGCAATCAGCCCCAGCATTTT. Its protein product is CASSLQGPSNQPQHF.

This clonotype appeared a few times. CDR3 sequence reads: CASSRTRTVQETQYF. CDR3 nucleotides: TGTGCCAGCAGCCGCACCCGGACAGTTCAAGAGACCCAGTACTTC. J is TRBJ2-5 and V is TRBV4-2; perhaps TRBD1 as D (6 bases). V lost 4 bases, J lost 2 bases, and 14 bases lay in between. Germline V CDR1 and CDR2: LGHNA, YNFKEQ. This CDR3 is 15 amino acids long.

V is TRBV5-1 and J is TRBJ1-5; no reliable D call. V lost 0 bases, J lost 0 bases, and 10 bases lay in between. Germline V gene data show CDR1 as SGHRS and CDR2 as YFSETQ. This CDR3 has 16 residues. The CDR3 here is CASSLGFPYSNQPQHF. In nucleotides, the CDR3 is TGCGCCAGCAGCTTGGGATTTCCCTATAGCAATCAGCCCCAGCATTTT.

The genes are TRBV20-1 and TRBJ2-3, with TRBD2 matching over 10 bases. V was pared by 6 bases and J by 5 bases, with 8 bases of the junction left unmatched. The CDR3 loop spans 14 amino acids. CDR1 and CDR2 from the germline V gene are DFQATT and SNEGSKA (reference sequence). The CDR3 loop reads CSAAGGEHLDTQYF. In DNA, the CDR3 is TGCAGTGCAGCGGGGGGGGAGCATTTAGATACGCAGTATTTT.

The chain uses TRBV12-3 or TRBV12-4 and TRBJ1-4; 7 bases fit TRBD1. The CDR3 runs to 14 residues. Germline trimming cut 5 bases from V and 7 bases from J; bases unmatched to any gene: 7. The CDR3 coding sequence is TGTGCCAGCAGTCCCCGGGACAGTATTGAAAAACTGTTTTTT. It encodes CASSPRDSIEKLFF.

This chain joins TRBV6-2 or TRBV6-3 and TRBJ2-7; D is perhaps TRBD1 (5 bases). Germline loops: CDR1 MNHEY, CDR2 SVGEGT. There are 14 residues in the CDR3. V was clipped by 3 bases and J by 3 bases, with 12 bases between them. Written as DNA, the CDR3 is TGTGCCAGCAGTTATGGCAGGGCGAGCTACGAGCAGTACTTC. Amino acid sequence: CASSYGRASYEQYF.

The chain carries TRBV9 and TRBJ2-7, with D possibly TRBD2 on 6 matching bases. Germline loops: CDR1 SGDLS, CDR2 YYNGEE. With 0 bases removed from V and 7 bases from J, the gap between germline ends came to 17 bases. The CDR3 loop spans 15 amino acids. The CDR3 reads CASSVVGTPNNEQYF. The CDR3 coding sequence is TGTGCCAGCAGCGTAGTCGGGACTCCTAACAATGAGCAGTACTTC.

In its sample, this clonotype was seen a few times. The chain uses TRBV6-1 and TRBJ1-1; TRBD1 is a possible D gene (5 bases). The germline V gene encodes CDR1 MNHNS and CDR2 SASEGT. The CDR3 loop spans 14 amino acids. V lost 11 bases and J 1 base, leaving 17 bases between the germline ends. In nucleotides, the CDR3 is TGTGCCGGCCGACAGACCTATAGGAACACTGAAGCTTTCTTT. Encoded protein: CAGRQTYRNTEAFF.

J is TRBJ2-3 and V is TRBV9; tentative D call: TRBD2 (5 bases). V was trimmed by 0 bases and J by 4 bases, leaving 6 bases between them. Germline V gene lookup returns CDR1 SGDLS and CDR2 YYNGEE. There are 13 residues in the CDR3. The CDR3 DNA sequence: TGTGCCAGCAGCGTAGACGGGGCAGATACGCAGTATTTT. Protein: CASSVDGADTQYF.

As regards this clonotype: Since no conserved phenylalanine or tryptophan closes the CDR3, a read error is the likely cause. The J gene is TRBJ1-2, the V gene TRBV6-6, with 7 bases matching TRBD1. CDR1 is MNHNY and CDR2 is SVGAGI in the germline V gene (reference sequence). This CDR3 is 13 amino acids long. The CDR3: CATRDRVEYDYTL. CDR3 in DNA: TGTGCCACCCGCGACAGGGTCGAATATGACTACACCTTG.

The chain combines TRBV20-1 with TRBJ2-1; D is perhaps TRBD1 (5 bases). Germline CDR1 and CDR2: DFQATT and SNEGSKA (reference sequence). This CDR3 comprises 16 residues. Trimming left V 1 base short and J 7 bases short, with 20 bases between. Here the CDR3 DNA reads TGCAGTGCTAGAGTCCGACAGTCGCCTATGTGGAATGAGCAGTTCTTC. Translating it yields CSARVRQSPMWNEQFF.

This clonotype was observed many times. This chain joins TRBV4-3 and TRBJ2-1; 11 bases are shared with TRBD2. The V gene end was trimmed by 0 bases and the J gene end by 8 bases; junction bases not matched to a gene: 0. This CDR3 is built from 14 residues. Per germline, CDR1 LGHNA and CDR2 YSLEER. CDR3 DNA: TGCGCCAGCAGCCAAGATAGCGGGGGGGATGAGCAGTTCTTC. Translated: CASSQDSGGDEQFF.